This paragraph reports one T cell receptor beta chain. Its cognate antigen is unknown. Through 5' RACE with UMI labels, the TRB cDNA libraries were prepared. TCRdb re-called the 5' RACE reads and shows each CDR3 protein once, DNA omitted. This table holds 100,000 to 150,000 distinct CDR3 sequences. The data belong to a study of CXCR3-negative and CXCR3-positive naive CD8 T cells. Whole-study findings and limits: TRB CDR3s of CXCR3-positive naive cells were more hydrophobic than those of CXCR3-negative naive cells. Diversity ran similarly high across both naive subsets but far lower in memory CD8+ cells.

This CDR3 region has 14 residues. CDR1 and CDR2 (germline): LGHDT, YNNKEL (reference sequence). This receptor was obtained from a human donor in good health. Some clones in this sample may be carry-over from other donors' samples. The material sequenced was naive CXCR3+ CD8+ T cells from blood. Subset denoted: CD45RO-CCR7+CD27+CD95- naive CD8+ T cells expressing CXCR3 (TNR3+). The V and J genes are TRBV3-1 and TRBJ2-5. The CDR3 reads CASSPRQAEETQYF.